This T cell receptor (beta chain) was retrieved from a study of cytomegalovirus exposure and HLA in healthy donors. The primer mix had 60 Vbeta and 13 Jbeta primers. Assay used: immunoSEQ multiplex PCR; TCRdb lists only in-frame clones, some missing. The sample has under 200,000 clones, about 80% seen once. Germline CDR1 is MNHNS and CDR2 is SASEGT. The CDR3 length is 15 residues. The ends lost 4 bases at V and 4 bases at J; junction bases unmatched: 5. Note on this clone: What it binds is not known.

Study-wide findings and caveats: The study labeled under 200 TCR beta chains cytomegalovirus-associated.

The receptor's source is a man aged 40-49 years in good health and CMV-seronegative. The V call is TRBV6-1, the J call TRBJ2-3; the match to TRBD2 covers 10 bases. Sequences were obtained from PBMCs. CDR3 amino acids: CASSVLSGRADTQYF. CDR3 sequence (DNA): TGTGCCAGCAGTGTCCTGAGCGGGAGGGCAGATACGCAGTATTTT.